The rows below give T cell receptor beta chains drawn from one sample of a study of Tregs in tolerant kidney transplant recipients. Their cognate antigens are unknown. The repertoire was sequenced with immunoSEQ multiplex PCR; TCRdb's copy has only in-frame clones and lacks some. The profile shows tens of thousands of clones, about 95% of them singletons. Sequences were obtained from Tregs from blood cultured with allogeneic cells. The receptor source for this set is a human donor in good health. CDR3s include the opening cysteine and the closing phenylalanine or tryptophan. The order of the fields is clone size, D gene, V gene, J gene, CDR3 protein, CDR3 DNA. D genes are given only for firm matches. Where a row states a size, it is once, few, many or the class of an expanded clone; other rows omit it.

clone size: -
D gene: -
V gene: TRBV6-5
J gene: TRBJ1-1
CDR3 protein: CASSYSFARLNTEAFF
CDR3 DNA: TGTGCCAGCAGTTACTCTTTCGCGCGTTTGAACACTGAAGCTTTCTTT

clone size: -
D gene: TRBD1
V gene: TRBV18
J gene: TRBJ2-7
CDR3 protein: CASSGGQAYEQYF
CDR3 DNA: TGTGCCAGCTCGGGGGGACAGGCCTACGAGCAGTACTTC

clone size: -
D gene: -
V gene: TRBV27
J gene: TRBJ1-3
CDR3 protein: CASASPNRAPNTIYF
CDR3 DNA: TGTGCCAGCGCCTCACCCAACAGGGCCCCCAACACCATATATTTT

clone size: -
D gene: TRBD1
V gene: TRBV25-1
J gene: TRBJ1-4
CDR3 protein: CASSERTGNEKLFF
CDR3 DNA: TGTGCCAGCAGTGAAAGGACAGGGAATGAAAAACTGTTTTTT

clone size: -
D gene: -
V gene: TRBV5-1
J gene: TRBJ2-1
CDR3 protein: CASSPSPGGGTYNEQFF
CDR3 DNA: TGCGCCAGCAGCCCGTCCCCGGGGGGCGGGACCTACAATGAGCAGTTCTTC

clone size: -
D gene: TRBD2
V gene: TRBV5-6
J gene: TRBJ2-1
CDR3 protein: CASSLKRLAVYNEQFF
CDR3 DNA: TGTGCCAGCAGCTTGAAGAGACTAGCGGTATACAATGAGCAGTTCTTC

clone size: -
D gene: TRBD1
V gene: TRBV18
J gene: TRBJ1-3
CDR3 protein: CASSPSGGHTIYF
CDR3 DNA: TGTGCCAGCTCACCGTCAGGGGGACACACCATATATTTT

clone size: -
D gene: -
V gene: TRBV7-2
J gene: TRBJ2-3
CDR3 protein: CASNLNTDTQYF
CDR3 DNA: TGTGCCAGCAACTTGAACACAGATACGCAGTATTTT

clone size: -
D gene: -
V gene: TRBV5-1
J gene: TRBJ2-2
CDR3 protein: CASSLRATGELFF
CDR3 DNA: TGCGCCAGCAGCTTGAGAGCCACCGGGGAGCTGTTTTTT

clone size: -
D gene: -
V gene: TRBV7-9
J gene: TRBJ1-4
CDR3 protein: CASSLVITVLANEKLFF
CDR3 DNA: TGTGCCAGCAGCTTAGTGATAACGGTCCTCGCTAATGAAAAACTGTTTTTT

clone size: -
D gene: TRBD1
V gene: TRBV18
J gene: TRBJ2-2
CDR3 protein: CASSPTGQARGELFF
CDR3 DNA: TGTGCCAGCTCACCTACCGGACAGGCACGAGGGGAGCTGTTTTTT

clone size: -
D gene: -
V gene: TRBV7-2
J gene: TRBJ1-5
CDR3 protein: CASSLRSGPRGRSQPQHF
CDR3 DNA: TGTGCCAGCAGCTTACGTTCCGGTCCAAGGGGCCGGAGTCAGCCCCAGCATTTT

clone size: -
D gene: -
V gene: TRBV5-1
J gene: TRBJ1-2
CDR3 protein: CASSPESYGYTF
CDR3 DNA: TGCGCCAGCAGCCCTGAATCGTATGGCTACACCTTC

clone size: -
D gene: -
V gene: TRBV5-6
J gene: TRBJ2-7
CDR3 protein: CASSLQGASYEQYF
CDR3 DNA: TGTGCCAGCAGCTTGCAAGGCGCGTCCTACGAGCAGTACTTC

clone size: -
D gene: -
V gene: TRBV2
J gene: TRBJ2-3
CDR3 protein: CASMRGSDTQYF
CDR3 DNA: TGTGCCAGCATGAGGGGTTCAGATACGCAGTATTTT

clone size: -
D gene: -
V gene: TRBV10-3
J gene: TRBJ2-7
CDR3 protein: CAISESSRTNSYEQYF
CDR3 DNA: TGTGCCATCAGTGAGTCTAGTAGGACTAACTCCTACGAGCAGTACTTC

clone size: -
D gene: -
V gene: TRBV7-6
J gene: TRBJ2-7
CDR3 protein: CASSSGVISYEQYF
CDR3 DNA: TGTGCCAGCAGCTCCGGCGTGATTTCCTACGAGCAGTACTTC

clone size: -
D gene: TRBD1
V gene: TRBV7-9
J gene: TRBJ1-2
CDR3 protein: CASTQARGTTPYTF
CDR3 DNA: TGTGCCAGCACCCAGGCCAGGGGGACTACACCTTACACCTTC

clone size: -
D gene: -
V gene: TRBV10-2
J gene: TRBJ1-3
CDR3 protein: CASSRDTGNTIYF
CDR3 DNA: TGCGCCAGCAGTAGGGATACTGGAAACACCATATATTTT

clone size: -
D gene: TRBD1
V gene: TRBV19
J gene: TRBJ1-2
CDR3 protein: CASIVTGGLYGYTF
CDR3 DNA: TGTGCCAGTATTGTTACAGGGGGACTCTATGGCTACACCTTC

clone size: -
D gene: -
V gene: TRBV6-5
J gene: TRBJ2-1
CDR3 protein: CASGRTESSYNEQFF
CDR3 DNA: TGTGCCAGCGGTCGGACGGAAAGCTCCTACAATGAGCAGTTCTTC

clone size: -
D gene: TRBD2
V gene: TRBV15
J gene: TRBJ2-3
CDR3 protein: CATSAQLAMRTDTQYF
CDR3 DNA: TGTGCCACCAGCGCCCAACTAGCGATGCGCACAGATACGCAGTATTTT

clone size: -
D gene: -
V gene: TRBV7-9
J gene: TRBJ1-2
CDR3 protein: CASSYRRQGSNYGYTF
CDR3 DNA: TGTGCCAGCAGCTACAGACGGCAGGGCTCTAACTATGGCTACACCTTC

clone size: -
D gene: TRBD1
V gene: TRBV5-1
J gene: TRBJ2-7
CDR3 protein: CASSAYRDSLGGEQYF
CDR3 DNA: TGCGCCAGCAGCGCCTACCGGGACAGTCTAGGAGGCGAGCAGTACTTC

clone size: once
D gene: -
V gene: TRBV9
J gene: TRBJ1-2
CDR3 protein: CASSPRGGGYGYTF
CDR3 DNA: TGTGCCAGCAGCCCCCGCGGGGGAGGCTATGGCTACACCTTC

clone size: -
D gene: -
V gene: TRBV12-5
J gene: TRBJ1-3
CDR3 protein: CASGPQFFGSGNTIYF
CDR3 DNA: TGTGCTAGTGGTCCCCAATTCTTCGGCTCTGGAAACACCATATATTTT

clone size: -
D gene: -
V gene: TRBV27
J gene: TRBJ2-1
CDR3 protein: CASTRGQLAKNEQFF
CDR3 DNA: TGTGCCAGCACCAGGGGTCAACTAGCCAAGAATGAGCAGTTCTTC

clone size: -
D gene: TRBD2
V gene: TRBV5-4
J gene: TRBJ2-3
CDR3 protein: CASSRGLAGAPDTQYF
CDR3 DNA: TGTGCCAGCAGCCGGGGACTAGCGGGGGCCCCAGATACGCAGTATTTT

clone size: -
D gene: -
V gene: TRBV4-1
J gene: TRBJ1-6
CDR3 protein: CASSQDNRVHSPLHF
CDR3 DNA: TGCGCCAGCAGCCAAGATAACAGGGTGCATTCACCCCTCCACTTT

clone size: -
D gene: TRBD1
V gene: TRBV18
J gene: TRBJ2-7
CDR3 protein: CASSLFGQEPYEQYF
CDR3 DNA: TGTGCCAGCTCGCTGTTTGGACAGGAACCCTACGAGCAGTACTTC

clone size: -
D gene: -
V gene: TRBV14
J gene: TRBJ1-2
CDR3 protein: CASRTSGVHGYTF
CDR3 DNA: TGTGCCAGCAGAACTTCAGGGGTGCATGGCTACACCTTC

clone size: -
D gene: -
V gene: TRBV5-4
J gene: TRBJ1-2
CDR3 protein: CASSLASGPNYGYTF
CDR3 DNA: TGTGCCAGCAGCTTGGCATCGGGACCCAACTATGGCTACACCTTC

clone size: -
D gene: TRBD1
V gene: TRBV4-1
J gene: TRBJ1-5
CDR3 protein: CASSQDPGQGLNQPQHF
CDR3 DNA: TGCGCCAGCAGCCAAGATCCGGGACAGGGCTTGAATCAGCCCCAGCATTTT

clone size: once
D gene: -
V gene: TRBV6-5
J gene: TRBJ2-5
CDR3 protein: CASSYAYPQGEETQYF
CDR3 DNA: TGTGCCAGCAGTTACGCCTACCCGCAGGGCGAAGAGACCCAGTACTTC

clone size: -
D gene: TRBD1
V gene: TRBV30
J gene: TRBJ1-5
CDR3 protein: CAWSAIDRVSNQPQHF
CDR3 DNA: TGTGCCTGGAGTGCGATTGACAGGGTGAGCAATCAGCCCCAGCATTTT

clone size: -
D gene: TRBD2
V gene: TRBV4-2
J gene: TRBJ2-7
CDR3 protein: CASRKALGGGDAYEQYF
CDR3 DNA: TGTGCCAGCAGAAAAGCGCTGGGCGGGGGGGACGCCTACGAGCAGTACTTC

clone size: -
D gene: -
V gene: TRBV11-2
J gene: TRBJ2-6
CDR3 protein: CASSKNRAGANVLTF
CDR3 DNA: TGTGCCAGCAGCAAGAACAGGGCTGGGGCCAACGTCCTGACTTTC

clone size: -
D gene: TRBD1
V gene: TRBV11-2
J gene: TRBJ2-3
CDR3 protein: CASSGRQGGPRDTQYF
CDR3 DNA: TGTGCCAGCAGCGGCCGACAGGGGGGACCCCGGGATACGCAGTATTTT

clone size: -
D gene: -
V gene: TRBV7-9
J gene: TRBJ2-1
CDR3 protein: CASSPTGPTYNEQFF
CDR3 DNA: TGTGCCAGCAGCCCGACTGGACCGACCTACAATGAGCAGTTCTTC

clone size: -
D gene: -
V gene: TRBV6-5
J gene: TRBJ1-5
CDR3 protein: CASRGAGRTQPQHF
CDR3 DNA: TGTGCCAGCAGAGGGGCAGGGAGGACTCAGCCCCAGCATTTT

clone size: -
D gene: -
V gene: TRBV6-1
J gene: TRBJ2-7
CDR3 protein: CASRPTGIPRHEQYF
CDR3 DNA: TGTGCCAGCAGACCCACCGGGATCCCTCGCCACGAGCAGTACTTC